A selection of T cell receptor beta chains follows, all from one sample in a study of blood T cell repertoires in COVID-19. Here immunoSEQ multiplex PCR was the method, and the copy in TCRdb shows in-frame clones only, minus some. The sample includes around 210,000 clones, around nine tenths of them seen just once. The source material was peripheral blood. These receptors came from a man between 18 and 29 years old with active or convalescent COVID-19. Each CDR3 is given with its conserved first and last residue. A D gene is named only where the DNA matches it firmly. Size is stated for part of the rows, as once, few or many counts, or as a class when the clone is expanded.

D	V	J	length	size	DNA	CDR3
TRBD1	TRBV10-3	TRBJ1-4	13	-	TGTGCCACCAAGACAGGGAATAATGAAAAACTGTTTTTT	CATKTGNNEKLFF
TRBD1	TRBV9	TRBJ2-1	13	-	TGTGCCAGCAGCAATCTCGGACAGGTTAGGCAGTTCTTC	CASSNLGQVRQFF
-	TRBV7-9	TRBJ2-7	16	-	TGTGCCAGCGCGACAGCAATTGCCAGGAGCTCCTACGAGCAGTACTTC	CASATAIARSSYEQYF
-	TRBV24-1	TRBJ2-3	16	once	TGTGCCACCAGTGATCACAGACTAGGCAGCACAGATACGCAGTATTTT	CATSDHRLGSTDTQYF
-	TRBV10-2	TRBJ1-5	20	-	TGCGCCAGCAGTGAAGGGGGGGCGGCCAACCCTCCCTTTAGGGGTCAGCCCCAGCATTTT	CASSEGGAANPPFRGQPQHF
TRBD1	TRBV30	TRBJ2-7	12	-	TGTGCCTGGACAGGGGGTGGCCACGAGCAGTACTTC	CAWTGGGHEQYF
-	TRBV28	TRBJ2-5	12	-	TGTGCCAGCACAGGGGCAAGGGGGACCCAGTACTTC	CASTGARGTQYF
-	TRBV27	TRBJ1-2	14	once	TGTGCCAGCAGTTTAAACCTGGGCCTCTATGGCTACACCTTC	CASSLNLGLYGYTF
-	TRBV11-2	TRBJ2-2	14	once	TGTGCCAGCAGCTTTTGGCAGAACACCGGGGAGCTGTTTTTT	CASSFWQNTGELFF
-	TRBV11-2	TRBJ2-7	14	-	TGTGCCAGCAGTCGGACTCCGAGCTCCTACGAGCAGTACTTC	CASSRTPSSYEQYF
-	TRBV5-1	TRBJ2-1	17	-	TGCGCCAGCAGCCCCTACGGCAGGGGTAGCTCCTACAATGAGCAGTTCTTC	CASSPYGRGSSYNEQFF
-	TRBV20-1	TRBJ2-1	12	few	TGCAGTGCTAGTACAGGCTGGGATGAGCAGTTCTTC	CSASTGWDEQFF
TRBD2	TRBV29-1	TRBJ2-1	15	-	TGCAGCGTTCCCGGGACTAGCGGGGGCTACAATGAGCAGTTCTTC	CSVPGTSGGYNEQFF
TRBD1	TRBV6-7	TRBJ2-7	13	-	TGTGCCAGCAGTTTAAGGGGGCCAGGTGAGCAGTACTTC	CASSLRGPGEQYF
-	TRBV5-1	TRBJ2-2	18	-	TGCGCCAGCACTCGATCCCTCGGGGGTGCGGCCGACACCGGGGAGCTGTTTTTT	CASTRSLGGAADTGELFF
-	TRBV9	TRBJ2-3	17	-	TGTGCCAGCAGCGTGGGCTCGGCCGGAATAAGCACAGATACGCAGTATTTT	CASSVGSAGISTDTQYF
-	TRBV5-1	TRBJ2-1	18	-	TGCGCCAGCAGCCTCGGAGTAGGGGGAGGGCCCGAGGACAATGAGCAGTTCTTC	CASSLGVGGGPEDNEQFF
-	TRBV30	TRBJ1-6	18	-	TGTGCCTGGAGTCGGGGGACTACCGGCGGGTCCTATAATTCACCCCTCCACTTT	CAWSRGTTGGSYNSPLHF
TRBD2	TRBV5-4	TRBJ2-5	13	-	TGTGCCAGCAGCCTAGCGGAGCTTAGGGCCCAGTACTTC	CASSLAELRAQYF
-	TRBV7-3	TRBJ1-1	14	-	TGTGCCAGCACTCAGGGTACGGAGAACACTGAAGCTTTCTTT	CASTQGTENTEAFF
TRBD1	TRBV7-2	TRBJ2-7	16	-	TGTGCCAGCAGCTTAGGGGACAGGGGGCCCCCCTACGAGCAGTACTTC	CASSLGDRGPPYEQYF
-	TRBV14	TRBJ2-7	12	-	TGTGCCAGCGGTTCTAGTAACTACGAGCAGTACTTC	CASGSSNYEQYF
TRBD1	TRBV7-2	TRBJ1-5	15	-	TGTGCCAGCAGCTTAGCGGGACAGTTTAATCAGCCCCAGCATTTT	CASSLAGQFNQPQHF
TRBD2	TRBV7-2	TRBJ2-7	16	-	TGTGCCAGCAGCCCGACCGGACTAGCGTTATCCTACGAGCAGTACTTC	CASSPTGLALSYEQYF
TRBD2	TRBV7-8	TRBJ2-2	16	-	TGTGCCAGCAGCCGTACTAGCGGAAGGGGGTTCGGGGAGCTGTTTTTT	CASSRTSGRGFGELFF
-	TRBV6-5	TRBJ1-5	12	-	TGTGCCAGCAGTCCTCCGGGACTGCCCCAGCATTTT	CASSPPGLPQHF
-	TRBV20-1	TRBJ1-1	11	-	TGCAGTGCTAGATGGATGGAGGAAGCTTTCTTT	CSARWMEEAFF
TRBD1	TRBV3-1/TRBV3-2	TRBJ2-3	15	-	TGTGCCAGCAGCCAAGATGGGACAGGGCCAGATACGCAGTATTTT	CASSQDGTGPDTQYF
TRBD2	TRBV30	TRBJ2-7	14	-	TGTGCCTGGAGAGGGACTACAAGAGCGGCCGAGCAGTACTTC	CAWRGTTRAAEQYF
TRBD2	TRBV9	TRBJ2-7	14	-	TGTGCCAGCAGCTCGGGACTAGGGAGCTACGAGCAGTACTTC	CASSSGLGSYEQYF
-	TRBV5-5	TRBJ1-4	16	-	TGTGCCAGCAGCTTTCCGGGGGGCGCAACTAATGAAAAACTGTTTTTT	CASSFPGGATNEKLFF
TRBD2	TRBV19	TRBJ2-5	16	-	TGTGCCAGTAGTATAGCCGGGACTAGTGCGGTAGAGACCCAGTACTTC	CASSIAGTSAVETQYF
TRBD2	TRBV29-1	TRBJ2-1	14	-	TGCAGCGTTGAATCGGGGAGGGGCCACAATGAGCAGTTCTTC	CSVESGRGHNEQFF
-	TRBV19	TRBJ1-5	13	-	TGTGCCAGTAGTAAGGACAGTTTCCAGCCCCAGCATTTT	CASSKDSFQPQHF
-	TRBV28	TRBJ2-5	12	-	TGTGCCAGCGAGCCACCTAGAGAGACCCAGTACTTC	CASEPPRETQYF
TRBD1	TRBV20-1	TRBJ1-3	13	-	TGCAGTGCTAGTTCGACAGGGCTGGACACCATATATTTT	CSASSTGLDTIYF
-	TRBV30	TRBJ1-1	13	-	TGTGCCTGGAGTGTACAAGGAGGGTCAGAAGCTTTCTTT	CAWSVQGGSEAFF
TRBD2	TRBV4-3	TRBJ2-7	17	once	TGCGCCAGCAGCCAAGCCTCGACTAGCGGGAGAGGCTACGAGCAGTACTTC	CASSQASTSGRGYEQYF
-	TRBV11-2	TRBJ1-2	13	-	TGTGCCAGCAGCTTAGCAGATAACTATGGCTACACCTTC	CASSLADNYGYTF
-	TRBV27	TRBJ1-1	14	-	TGTGCCAGCAGTTTCCGGGGAATTAGCACTGAAGCTTTCTTT	CASSFRGISTEAFF
TRBD2	TRBV2	TRBJ2-1	14	-	TGTGCCAGCAGCCTACTAGCGGTCTACAATGAGCAGTTCTTC	CASSLLAVYNEQFF
TRBD2	TRBV4-2	TRBJ2-3	17	once	TGTGCCAGCAGCCAAGTGAGTAGCGGGACTGGCACAGATACGCAGTATTTT	CASSQVSSGTGTDTQYF
-	TRBV19	TRBJ2-7	15	-	TGTGCCAGTAGTATAGCGGACAGTTGGGGGCTGAAGCCGTACTTC	CASSIADSWGLKPYF